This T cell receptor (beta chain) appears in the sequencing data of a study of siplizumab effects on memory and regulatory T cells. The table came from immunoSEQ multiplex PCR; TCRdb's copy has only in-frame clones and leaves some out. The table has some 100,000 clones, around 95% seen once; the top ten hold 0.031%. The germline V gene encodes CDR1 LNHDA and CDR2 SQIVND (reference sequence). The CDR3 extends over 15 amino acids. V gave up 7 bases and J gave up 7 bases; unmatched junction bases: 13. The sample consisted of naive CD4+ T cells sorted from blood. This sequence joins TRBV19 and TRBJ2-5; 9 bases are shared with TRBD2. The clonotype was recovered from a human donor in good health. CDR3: CASMDQTSGKRTQYF. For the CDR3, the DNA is TGTGCCAGTATGGACCAGACTAGCGGTAAAAGGACCCAGTACTTC.